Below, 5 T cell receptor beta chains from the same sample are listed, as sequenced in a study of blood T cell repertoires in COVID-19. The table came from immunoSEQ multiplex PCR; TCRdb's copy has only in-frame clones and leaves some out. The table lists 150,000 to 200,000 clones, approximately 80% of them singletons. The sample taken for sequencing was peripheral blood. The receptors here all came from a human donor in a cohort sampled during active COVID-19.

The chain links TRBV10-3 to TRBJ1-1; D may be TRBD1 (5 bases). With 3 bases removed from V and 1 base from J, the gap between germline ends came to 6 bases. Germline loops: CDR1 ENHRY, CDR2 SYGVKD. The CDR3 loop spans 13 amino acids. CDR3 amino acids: CAISDRANTEAFF. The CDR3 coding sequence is TGTGCCATCAGTGACAGGGCGAACACTGAAGCTTTCTTT.

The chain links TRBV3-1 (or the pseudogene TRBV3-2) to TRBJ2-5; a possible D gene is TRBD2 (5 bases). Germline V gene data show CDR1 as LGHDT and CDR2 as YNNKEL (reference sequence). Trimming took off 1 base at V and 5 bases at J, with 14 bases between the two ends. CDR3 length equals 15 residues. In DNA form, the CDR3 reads TGTGCCAGCAGCCAAGGGACTTCTGATTGGGAGACCCAGTACTTC. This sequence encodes CASSQGTSDWETQYF.

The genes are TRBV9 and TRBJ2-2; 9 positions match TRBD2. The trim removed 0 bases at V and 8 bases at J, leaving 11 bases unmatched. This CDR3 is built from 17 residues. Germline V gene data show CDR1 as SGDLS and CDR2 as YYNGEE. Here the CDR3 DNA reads TGTGCCAGCAGCGTAGAGGGGCTAGCGGGAACCTTAGGGGAGCTGTTTTTT. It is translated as CASSVEGLAGTLGELFF.

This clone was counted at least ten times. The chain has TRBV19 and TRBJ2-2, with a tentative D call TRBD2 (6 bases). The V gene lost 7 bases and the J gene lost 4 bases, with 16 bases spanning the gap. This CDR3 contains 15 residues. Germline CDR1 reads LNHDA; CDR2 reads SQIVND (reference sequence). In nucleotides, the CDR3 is TGTGCCAGTACGGTTGGTGGGGGGATCACCGGGGAGCTGTTTTTT. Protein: CASTVGGGITGELFF.

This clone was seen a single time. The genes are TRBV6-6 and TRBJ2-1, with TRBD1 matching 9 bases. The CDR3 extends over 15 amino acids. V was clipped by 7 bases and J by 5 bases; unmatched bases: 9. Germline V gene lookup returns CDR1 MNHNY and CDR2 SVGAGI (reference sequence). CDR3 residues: CASIDRGGRNNEQFF. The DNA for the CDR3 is TGTGCCAGCATCGACAGGGGGGGGAGAAACAATGAGCAGTTCTTC.